This T cell receptor beta chain was sequenced during a study of CD8+ T cells in alopecia areata. Study information: It was 6 to 18 months of tofacitinib, and then there were 6 months off drug.

Study conclusions and caveats: Higher clonality and more expanded CD8+ clones appeared in lesional than normal scalp.

Specimens obtained from alopecia areata patients comprised lesional scalp punch biopsies and peripheral blood. The authors sorted CD4+ and CD8+ T cells from PBMCs. The CDR3 covers 15 residues. The J segment lost 2 bases and the V segment lost 6 bases, leaving 8 bases of the junction unmatched. Germline V CDR1 and CDR2: SGHTA, FQGNSA. Extracted from the samples, RNA was reverse transcribed into cDNA to serve as the sequencing template. Assay used: immunoSEQ multiplex PCR; TCRdb lists only in-frame clones, some missing. The table includes about 140,000 clones, roughly 62% detected once. Comment on this clone: What it binds is not known.

This receptor was taken from a human donor with alopecia areata. This material consisted of CD4+ T cells sorted from blood, taken at week 0. This rearrangement joins TRBV7-2 to TRBJ2-7; 9 bases line up with TRBD2. The CDR3 sequence: CASRLAGGGAYEQYF. DNA for the CDR3: TGTGCCAGCAGACTAGCCGGCGGGGGGGCCTACGAGCAGTACTTC.